Each of the 27 T cell receptor beta chains below was sequenced from the same sample in a study of human T cells and chemical hapten exposure. TCRdb independently ran MiXCR on the RACE reads; one entry per CDR3 protein. The table shows 50,000 to 75,000 distinct CDR3 sequences, with approximately 9.9% occurring only once. Described time point: patch test 3, about 24 weeks after DPC sensitization. Documented treatment: therapeutic diphenylcyclopropenone sensitization with weekly scalp DPC. This specimen was whole blood, taken in connection with sensitization to the hapten diphenylcyclopropenone (DPC). These receptors were taken from a woman in her thirties with alopecia areata. Some clones in this sample may be carry-over from other donors' samples.

The sample holds many counts of this clonotype. V is TRBV7-6 and J is TRBJ2-1, with D maybe TRBD2 (6 bases). This CDR3 region has 15 residues. Germline V gene lookup returns CDR1 SGHVS and CDR2 FNYEAQ. Between the trimmed V and J ends, which lost 2 bases and 5 bases, there was a span of 13 bases. CDR3 nucleotides: TGTGCCAGCAGCTTAAGGGTGGGGGAGGACAATGAGCAGTTCTTC. Protein: CASSLRVGEDNEQFF.

This clonotype occurred many times. The J gene is TRBJ1-6, the V gene TRBV28; the D is unclear. Germline values: CDR1 MDHEN, CDR2 SYDVKM. The CDR3 runs to 14 residues. V gave up 3 bases and J gave up 8 bases, with 11 bases separating them. The CDR3 region is CASSFFSFDSPLHF. The CDR3 DNA follows: TGTGCCAGCAGTTTTTTCTCATTCGATTCACCCCTCCACTTT. Variable domain in full (rest from reference TRBV28 and TRBJ1-6): DVKVTQSSRYLVKRTGEKVFLECVQDMDHENMFWYRQDPGLGLRLIYFSYDVKMKEKGDIPEGYSVSREKKERFSLILESASTNQTSMYLCASSFFSFDSPLHFGNGTRLTVT.

The genes are TRBV18 and TRBJ1-1; no clear D. CDR1 is KGHSH and CDR2 is LQKENI in the germline V gene. Trimming removed 5 bases at V and 11 bases at J, with 21 bases between. This CDR3 region has 14 residues. CDR3 in amino acids: CASSSTGSKVEAFF. The CDR3 coding sequence is TGTGCCAGCTCATCGACCGGGAGCAAAGTGGAGGCTTTCTTT.

In this sample, this clonotype turned up a few times. This rearrangement joins TRBV25-1 to TRBJ1-5; 7 bases are a match to TRBD1. Germline V gives CDR1 MGHDK, CDR2 SYGVNS. V lost 6 bases, J lost 6 bases, and 2 bases stayed unmatched. This CDR3 has 12 residues. CDR3 sequence (DNA): TGTGCCAGCAGCAGACAGGGTCAGCCCCAGCATTTT. Translated, it gives CASSRQGQPQHF.

In this sample, this clonotype turned up a few times. The chain has TRBV3-1 and TRBJ1-5; possibly TRBD1 for D (5 bases). Germline CDR1 is LGHDT and CDR2 is YNNKEL (reference sequence). Trimming left V 1 base short and J 6 bases short, with 13 bases between. This CDR3 spans 15 amino acids. CDR3 protein: CASSQAPSGVQPQHF. The CDR3 region has the DNA TGTGCCAGCAGCCAAGCCCCGTCGGGGGTTCAGCCCCAGCATTTT. The whole variable domain, remainder taken from reference TRBV3-1 and TRBJ1-5, is DTAVSQTPKYLVTQMGNDKSIKCEQNLGHDTMYWYKQDSKKFLKIMFSYNNKELIINETVPNRFSPKSPDKAHLNLHINSLELGDSAVYFCASSQAPSGVQPQHFGDGTRLSIL.

At least ten counts were recorded for this clonotype. The V gene is TRBV7-2, the J gene TRBJ2-6; 7 bases agree with TRBD1. The trim removed 5 bases at V and 2 bases at J, leaving 6 bases unmatched. This CDR3 comprises 16 residues. The germline V gene encodes CDR1 SGHTA and CDR2 FQGNSA. CDR3 nucleotide sequence: TGTGCCAGCAGCCCAAGACAGGGAGCTGGGGCCAACGTCCTGACTTTC. Encoded protein: CASSPRQGAGANVLTF.

In this sample, this clonotype turned up many times. The chain has TRBV20-1 and TRBJ2-1, with TRBD2 as a possible D gene (6 bases). The length of the CDR3 is 15 residues. Germline CDR1 reads DFQATT; CDR2 reads SNEGSKA (reference sequence). The V end was cut by 3 bases, the J end by 0 bases, with 12 bases between. This CDR3 is CSARGLGASYNEQFF. DNA of the CDR3: TGCAGTGCTAGGGGACTGGGAGCCTCCTACAATGAGCAGTTCTTC.

The sample holds a few counts of this clonotype. This rearrangement joins TRBV10-3 to TRBJ1-1; D perhaps matches TRBD1 (6 bases). V shed 5 bases and J shed 4 bases, with 11 bases lying between them. In germline, CDR1 is ENHRY, CDR2 SYGVKD. CDR3 length equals 13 residues. The CDR3 loop is CAISTGSATEAFF. CDR3 coding DNA: TGTGCCATCAGTACAGGGTCGGCCACTGAAGCTTTCTTT.

This clonotype was counted between two and nine times. The chain employs TRBV6-2 or TRBV6-3 and TRBJ2-2; tentatively, D is TRBD1 (6 bases). Germline CDR1 reads MNHEY; CDR2 reads SVGEGT. Trimming stripped 6 bases from V and 7 bases from J, with 6 bases between. The CDR3 contains 11 residues. CDR3 amino acids: CASRQGGELFF. The CDR3 DNA is TGTGCCAGCAGACAGGGCGGGGAGCTGTTTTTT.

The table lists this clonotype with a few counts. The chain carries TRBV28 and TRBJ2-7, with TRBD2 as a possible D gene (6 bases). The germline CDR1 and CDR2 sequences are MDHEN and SYDVKM. Trimming removed 3 bases from V and 3 bases from J, with 12 bases in between. CDR3 length: 14 amino acids. The CDR3 coding sequence is TGTGCCAGCAGTTTTGTGGAGGGATACTACGAGCAGTACTTC. Translation: CASSFVEGYYEQYF.

J is TRBJ2-1 and V is TRBV9, with TRBD1 as a possible D gene (5 bases). V lost 2 bases and J lost 5, with 5 bases in between. Germline loops: CDR1 SGDLS, CDR2 YYNGEE. The CDR3 length is 12 residues. In nucleotides, the CDR3 is TGTGCCAGCAGCGTGGGGCACAATGAGCAGTTCTTC. It translates to CASSVGHNEQFF.

There are many counts of this clonotype. V is TRBV18 and J is TRBJ1-5, with D possibly matching TRBD1 (5 bases). Germline CDR1 reads KGHSH; CDR2 reads LQKENI. Deletions cut 4 bases from V and 5 bases from J, with 9 bases between. The length of the CDR3 is 13 residues. The CDR3 is CASSRGKDQPQHF. CDR3 DNA: TGTGCCAGCTCACGGGGGAAGGATCAGCCCCAGCATTTT.

The chain couples TRBV28 to TRBJ1-3; D not resolved. This CDR3 has 11 amino acids. The germline gives CDR1 MDHEN, CDR2 SYDVKM. Between the trimmed V and J ends, which lost 6 bases and 6 bases, there was a span of 6 bases. CDR3 DNA: TGTGCCAGCAGGCGGGTAAACACCATATATTTT. Translated: CASRRVNTIYF.

The V and J genes are TRBV29-1 and TRBJ1-1; 12 bases agree with TRBD1. The V gene end was trimmed by 6 bases and the J gene end by 4 bases; junction bases not matched to a gene: 12. Germline assignment: CDR1 SQVTM and CDR2 ANQGSEA. The length of the CDR3 is 16 residues. The DNA of the CDR3 is TGCAGCGTATCCGGGACAGGGGGCTCTGTGGTCACTGAAGCTTTCTTT. Translating gives CSVSGTGGSVVTEAFF.

V usage is TRBV5-1 and J usage is TRBJ2-1; 11 nucleotides line up with TRBD2. There are 14 residues in the CDR3. The junction had 4 bases not matched to a gene; V was cut back by 4 bases and J by 7 bases. Germline CDR1 and CDR2: SGHRS and YFSETQ. In DNA, the CDR3 is TGCGCCAGCAGCGGGCTAGCGGGAGGTAATGAGCAGTTCTTC. This encodes CASSGLAGGNEQFF.

At least ten counts were recorded for this clonotype. This chain uses TRBV28 with TRBJ1-1; TRBD1 is a possible D gene (6 bases). CDR1 MDHEN and CDR2 SYDVKM come from the germline V gene. This CDR3 region has 14 residues. V was shortened by 1 base and J by 6 bases, with 12 bases between the two germline ends. DNA for the CDR3: TGTGCCAGCAGTTTATTAGGTCCAGGGGCTGAAGCTTTCTTT. Translated: CASSLLGPGAEAFF.

CDR3 in DNA: TGTGCCAGCAGTTTTCAACAGCCCCAGCATTTT. This sequence encodes CASSFQQPQHF. The J gene is TRBJ1-5, the V gene TRBV28; D gene unclear. Germline V gene data show CDR1 as MDHEN and CDR2 as SYDVKM. This CDR3 is built from 11 residues. Trimming shortened V by 3 bases and J by 7 bases, and 4 bases separated the two germline ends.

This clonotype was picked up many times. This sequence joins TRBV5-1 and TRBJ2-7, with a tentative D call TRBD2 (6 bases). Trimming cost V 0 bases and J 7 bases, with 11 bases left between them. The length of the CDR3 is 13 residues. CDR1 is SGHRS, CDR2 YFSETQ, per germline. Here the CDR3 reads CASSLVLGGEQYF. DNA of the CDR3: TGCGCCAGCAGCTTGGTTTTGGGGGGAGAGCAGTACTTC.

This clonotype came up a few times. The rearrangement links TRBV27 to TRBJ1-2, with D hard to call. Germline assignment: CDR1 MNHEY and CDR2 SMNVEV (reference sequence). Trimming took 6 bases from V and 5 from J, leaving 25 bases between them. The CDR3 consists of 17 residues. Here the CDR3 DNA reads TGTGCCAGCAGCGCATCCGGCTCGGGATCACGTTCGTATGGCTACACCTTC. Protein: CASSASGSGSRSYGYTF.

This clonotype was counted a few times. The J gene is TRBJ1-5, the V gene TRBV21-1; the table's D call, TRBD1, has no DNA check behind it. TRBV21-1 is a pseudogene. The CDR3 is 15 residues long. Here the CDR3 reads CASSHRDRGWQPQHF. In DNA, the CDR3 is TGTGCCAGCAGTCATCGGGACAGGGGCTGGCAGCCCCAGCATTTT.

The DNA for the CDR3 is TGTGCCAGTAGTATAGTCGGGCGGGAGGGCAGTGAGCAGTTCTTC. Its translation: CASSIVGREGSEQFF. The chain uses TRBV19 and TRBJ2-1, with 9 positions matching TRBD2. Trimming took 1 base from V and 9 from J; bases not matched to a gene: 7. This CDR3 is 15 amino acids long. Germline V gene lookup returns CDR1 LNHDA and CDR2 SQIVND (reference sequence).

The chain joins TRBV6-6 to TRBJ1-1; a weak D match, TRBD1 (5 bases). CDR3 size: 13 residues. Trimming removed 7 bases at V and 5 bases at J, with 14 bases between. Germline CDR1 reads MNHNY; CDR2 reads SVGAGI (reference sequence). The CDR3: CASTNGAGTEAFF. CDR3 coding DNA: TGTGCCAGCACCAACGGGGCGGGAACTGAAGCTTTCTTT.

The chain employs TRBV7-9 and TRBJ2-5, with a tentative D call TRBD2 (5 bases). The CDR3 extends over 15 amino acids. Germline loops: CDR1 SEHNR, CDR2 FQNEAQ (reference sequence). V lost 2 bases and J 5 bases, leaving 15 bases between the germline ends. The CDR3 nucleotides read TGTGCCAGCAGCTTACGGGAAACTCGAGAGGAGACCCAGTACTTC. Translation: CASSLRETREETQYF. Variable domain in full (rest from reference TRBV7-9 and TRBJ2-5): DTGVSQNPRHKITKRGQNVTFRCDPISEHNRLYWYRQTLGQGPEFLTYFQNEAQLEKSRLLSDRFSAERPKGSFSTLEIQRTEQGDSAMYLCASSLRETREETQYFGPGTRLLVL.

This clonotype was seen more than once but under ten times. The chain joins TRBV2 to TRBJ2-5, with 9 bases aligning to TRBD2. The trim removed 7 bases at V and 5 bases at J, leaving 5 bases unmatched. CDR3 length: 13 residues. Germline assignment: CDR1 SNHLY and CDR2 FYNNEI. The CDR3 DNA sequence: TGTGCCAGCACTAGCGGGGCTTTTGAGACCCAGTACTTC. Its protein product is CASTSGAFETQYF.

The chain combines TRBV7-2 with TRBJ2-1, with D possibly matching TRBD2 (6 bases). The germline V gene encodes CDR1 SGHTA and CDR2 FQGNSA. This CDR3 has 16 residues. V lost 4 bases and J 5 bases, leaving 18 bases between the germline ends. The CDR3 DNA follows: TGTGCCAGCAGCTCGGGAGCTCCAAGGGCTAACAATGAGCAGTTCTTC. It encodes CASSSGAPRANNEQFF.

The V gene is TRBV5-1, the J gene TRBJ1-1; tentative D call: TRBD1 (6 bases). Trimming shortened V by 4 bases and J by 1 base, and 11 bases separated the two germline ends. The CDR3 totals 14 residues. Germline CDR1 SGHRS, CDR2 YFSETQ. CDR3: CASSRTGANTEAFF. CDR3 sequence (DNA): TGCGCCAGCAGCCGAACGGGGGCGAACACTGAAGCTTTCTTT.

V and J are TRBV27 and TRBJ2-1; 9 bases map to TRBD1. V lost 6 bases, J lost 4 bases, and 7 bases stayed unmatched. Germline V gene lookup returns CDR1 MNHEY and CDR2 SMNVEV (reference sequence). The CDR3 sequence is 15 residues long. CDR3 region: CASSIIGTGYNEQFF. CDR3 in DNA: TGTGCCAGCAGCATAATCGGGACAGGGTACAATGAGCAGTTCTTC.